The 3 T cell receptor beta chains below were found in one sample sequenced in a study of low-dose radiotherapy and immunotherapy resistance in tumors (dated by TCRdb to about 2022). The listed sequencing device is Illumina HiSeq 2500. First-strand cDNA was synthesized with Superscript III and a set of TRAV- and TRBV-specific primers, covering both TCRalpha and TCRbeta chains. TCRs were amplified with Phusion for roughly 20 PCR cycles using a constant-region primer together with the adapter attached to the V primers. The public reads were quality trimmed at Q25 with fastp and then assembled into clones with MiXCR by TCRdb, keeping productive beta chains. Each record represents a unique CDR3 protein, reported with the most common genes and DNA among its rows. The sample profile shows around 80,000 distinct CDR3 sequences; less than 20% of them were found once. Approximately 1.5% of the sample is in the top ten clones.

The time point label, read with the paper, signifies: after trial treatment. The sample's treatment or condition label, decoded: LDRT plus nivolumab, ipilimumab, low-dose cyclophosphamide and aspirin (RACIN trial). The material sequenced was PBMCs, taken after low-dose radiotherapy plus immunotherapy. Receptor source: a male donor with prostate cancer.

This clonotype has at least ten counts. The CDR3 reads CAILQGTSGSYEQYF. The CDR3 region has the DNA TGTGCCATACTCCAAGGGACTAGCGGATCCTACGAGCAGTACTTC. This chain uses TRBV2 with TRBJ2-7; 11 nucleotides line up with TRBD2. The CDR3 sequence is 15 residues long. Germline V gene sequence: CDR1 SNHLY, CDR2 FYNNEI. The J segment lost 1 base and the V segment lost 10 bases, leaving 9 bases of the junction unmatched.

This clonotype has just a few counts. The chain is built from TRBV12-3 or TRBV12-4 and TRBJ2-7, with D tentatively TRBD1 (5 bases). V was cut by 3 bases and J by 7 bases, with 16 bases left in between. The CDR3 consists of 14 residues. The CDR3 region has the DNA TGTGCCAGCAGTTTTGGTCGACAGACCCAAGAGCAGTACTTC. This translates into CASSFGRQTQEQYF.

A remark on this clonotype: Only one base separates this from a far larger clonotype, so it likely reflects a read error. This sequence joins TRBV1 and TRBJ2-7; the table's D call TRBD2 went unverified against the DNA. TRBV1 is a listed pseudogene. The CDR3 runs to 13 residues. CDR3 in DNA: TGCGCCAACAGCCGATGGAGCGGATACGAGCAGTACTTC. Translation gives CANSRWSGYEQYF.